Listed below are T cell receptor beta chains from one sample, sequenced in a study of control samples from healthy donors and cancer patients. Only in-frame clones appear in the TCRdb table, and some are missing; sequencing was by immunoSEQ multiplex PCR. The table includes about 150,000 clones, over 90% detected once. Sequencing used blood. The receptors shown here come from a man between 50 and 59 years old in good health. CDR3s include the opening cysteine and the closing phenylalanine or tryptophan. The D gene is left open where the match is weak. Clone size is not always given. Where it is, it says once, few, many or a class for expanded clones.

>13|TRBJ2-2|TRBV27|.|.
CASRDHNTGELFF
TGTGCCAGCCGGGACCACAACACCGGGGAGCTGTTTTTT
>12|TRBJ2-7|TRBV5-6|.|.
CASSAQGREQYF
TGTGCCAGCAGCGCACAGGGCCGCGAGCAGTACTTC
>11|TRBJ2-3|TRBV30|.|.
CAWDSTDTQYF
TGTGCCTGGGACAGCACAGATACGCAGTATTTT
>19|TRBJ2-7|TRBV11-3|.|once
CASSLTRGRRRRPSYEQYF
TGTGCCAGCAGCTTAACTCGGGGGCGCCGTCGCAGGCCCTCCTACGAGCAGTACTTC
>13|TRBJ1-2|TRBV16|.|.
CASSQRIKDGYTF
TGTGCCAGCAGCCAACGGATAAAAGATGGCTACACCTTC
>15|TRBJ1-4|TRBV3-1/TRBV3-2|TRBD1|.
CASSQAETGTAELFF
TGTGCCAGCAGCCAAGCGGAGACCGGGACAGCAGAACTGTTTTTT
>15|TRBJ2-7|TRBV4-1|.|.
CASSQVIGGVYEQYF
TGCGCCAGCAGCCAAGTAATTGGGGGCGTCTACGAGCAGTACTTC
>16|TRBJ2-7|TRBV21-1|.|.
CASSKADEEVSYEQYF
TGTGCCAGCAGCAAAGCGGACGAAGAGGTCTCCTACGAGCAGTACTTC
>15|TRBJ2-7|TRBV2|TRBD2|.
CASRAGVQNVYEQYF
TGTGCCAGCAGAGCGGGGGTCCAGAACGTTTACGAGCAGTACTTC
>16|TRBJ1-2|TRBV7-9|.|.
CASSLTRRVSGDGYTF
TGTGCCAGCAGCCTTACACGACGGGTTAGCGGGGATGGCTACACCTTC
>12|TRBJ2-7|TRBV13|.|.
CASSLANYEQYF
TGTGCCAGCAGCTTAGCTAATTACGAGCAGTACTTC
>12|TRBJ1-4|TRBV2|.|.
CASKGRDEKLFF
TGTGCCAGCAAGGGCAGAGATGAAAAACTGTTTTTT
>15|TRBJ1-5|TRBV19|.|.
CASSPGVGGNQPQHF
TGTGCCAGTAGTCCAGGGGTGGGGGGCAATCAGCCCCAGCATTTT
>17|TRBJ2-3|TRBV24-1|.|.
CATSGNNGVRSTDTQYF
TGTGCCACCAGTGGTAACAATGGAGTCAGGAGCACAGATACGCAGTATTTT
>13|TRBJ1-2|TRBV29-1|TRBD1|.
CSVPGQGAGGYTF
TGCAGCGTGCCGGGACAGGGGGCCGGAGGCTACACCTTC
>12|TRBJ1-6|TRBV30|.|.
CAWSPPDSPLHF
TGTGCCTGGAGCCCCCCCGATTCACCCCTCCACTTT
>18|TRBJ2-1|TRBV15|.|.
CATSGPGHITGGSDEQFF
TGTGCCACCAGCGGCCCGGGACACATAACTGGGGGATCGGATGAGCAGTTCTTC
>13|TRBJ2-7|TRBV6-5|.|.
CASTPWGAYEQYF
TGTGCCAGCACTCCTTGGGGGGCGTACGAGCAGTACTTC
>14|TRBJ1-1|TRBV18|TRBD1|.
CASSPYRGDTEAFF
TGTGCCAGCTCACCGTACAGGGGGGACACTGAAGCTTTCTTT
>17|TRBJ2-6|TRBV28|TRBD1|once
CASSLGQGTSGANVLTF
TGTGCCAGCAGTTTGGGACAGGGAACCTCTGGGGCCAACGTCCTGACTTTC
>12|TRBJ2-4|TRBV2|.|.
CASRADTNIQYF
TGTGCCAGCAGAGCGGACACAAACATTCAGTACTTC
>13|TRBJ1-1|TRBV27|.|few
CASPRGRNTEAFF
TGTGCCAGCCCGAGGGGGAGGAACACTGAAGCTTTCTTT
>15|TRBJ2-7|TRBV7-6|.|.
CASSSIRESKNEQYF
TGTGCCAGCAGCTCGATCCGGGAGTCCAAAAACGAGCAGTACTTC
>14|TRBJ1-1|TRBV23-1|.|.
CASSQYIGNTEAFF
TGCGCCAGCAGTCAATACATAGGGAACACTGAAGCTTTCTTT
>17|TRBJ1-3|TRBV4-2|.|.
CASSQDGARAFGNTIYF
TGTGCCAGCAGCCAAGATGGAGCCAGGGCTTTCGGAAACACCATATATTTT
>15|TRBJ1-5|TRBV19|.|.
CASSPPGRRGQPQHF
TGTGCCAGTAGTCCTCCCGGGCGACGGGGGCAGCCCCAGCATTTT
>14|TRBJ2-7|TRBV19|TRBD2|.
CASSIGTSADEQYF
TGTGCCAGTAGTATTGGGACTAGCGCGGACGAGCAGTACTTC
>15|TRBJ2-1|TRBV9|.|.
CASSVSPGGWDEQFF
TGTGCCAGCAGCGTAAGTCCTGGTGGTTGGGATGAGCAGTTCTTC
>15|TRBJ1-5|TRBV19|.|once
CASSIARVPHQPQHF
TGTGCCAGTAGTATAGCCAGGGTCCCTCATCAGCCCCAGCATTTT
>15|TRBJ2-1|TRBV11-2|TRBD2|once
CASSLDGTTYNEQFF
TGTGCCAGCAGCTTAGACGGGACTACCTACAATGAGCAGTTCTTC
>13|TRBJ2-1|TRBV30|.|.
CAWKWENYNEQFF
TGTGCCTGGAAGTGGGAAAACTACAATGAGCAGTTCTTC
>14|TRBJ2-5|TRBV9|.|.
CASSPLTDQETQYF
TGTGCCAGCAGCCCATTGACAGATCAAGAGACCCAGTACTTC
>18|TRBJ2-7|TRBV14|TRBD2|.
CASSQEGEREGGIHEQYF
TGTGCCAGCAGCCAAGAAGGGGAGCGGGAGGGCGGCATCCACGAGCAGTACTTC
>15|TRBJ1-1|TRBV5-1|.|.
CASSLAGTVNTEAFF
TGCGCCAGCAGCTTGGCCGGGACCGTAAACACTGAAGCTTTCTTT
>15|TRBJ2-7|TRBV5-1|.|.
CASSLDRAWGYEQYF
TGCGCCAGCAGCTTGGACAGGGCTTGGGGATACGAGCAGTACTTC
>13|TRBJ2-7|TRBV12-3/TRBV12-4|.|.
CASSLATTYEQYF
TGTGCCAGCAGTTTAGCTACTACCTACGAGCAGTACTTC
>14|TRBJ1-2|TRBV6-8|.|few
CASSYELLNYGYTF
TGTGCCAGCAGTTATGAACTCCTTAACTATGGCTACACCTTC
>15|TRBJ2-7|TRBV5-6|.|.
CASSPGSGVFHEQYF
TGTGCCAGCAGCCCAGGTTCCGGGGTATTCCACGAGCAGTACTTC
>15|TRBJ1-3|TRBV20-1|.|.
CSASGGGGSGNTIYF
TGCAGTGCTAGTGGCGGGGGGGGTTCTGGAAACACCATATATTTT
>14|TRBJ1-2|TRBV4-1|.|.
CASSQGGTNYGYTF
TGCGCCAGCAGCCAAGGCGGGACTAACTATGGCTACACCTTC
>15|TRBJ2-2|TRBV7-9|.|.
CASSPRAKNTGELFF
TGTGCCAGCAGCCCCCGGGCCAAGAACACCGGGGAGCTGTTTTTT
>14|TRBJ1-5|TRBV18|.|.
CASSTGQENQPQHF
TGTGCCAGCTCAACGGGACAAGAAAATCAGCCCCAGCATTTT
>14|TRBJ2-7|TRBV5-1|.|.
CASSLDRGDYEQYF
TGCGCCAGCAGCTTGGACAGAGGGGACTACGAGCAGTACTTC
>13|TRBJ2-1|TRBV5-1|TRBD1|.
CASSSGTVNEQFF
TGCGCCAGCAGCTCCGGGACAGTGAATGAGCAGTTCTTC
>14|TRBJ1-1|TRBV28|.|.
CASAASRVHTEAFF
TGTGCCAGCGCTGCCTCCAGGGTGCACACTGAAGCTTTCTTT
>15|TRBJ1-6|TRBV2|.|.
CASSERRGPNSPLHF
TGTGCCAGCAGTGAACGACGAGGCCCAAATTCACCCCTCCACTTT
>14|TRBJ2-5|TRBV5-1|.|.
CASSPQTGPETQYF
TGCGCCAGCAGCCCACAGACAGGCCCGGAGACCCAGTACTTC
>14|TRBJ1-5|TRBV6-4|TRBD1|.
CASSEGGGNQPQHF
TGTGCCAGCAGTGAAGGGGGCGGCAATCAGCCCCAGCATTTT
>14|TRBJ1-5|TRBV6-6|.|.
CASTPGGPGQPQHF
TGTGCCAGCACCCCCGGGGGACCCGGTCAGCCCCAGCATTTT
>17|TRBJ1-1|TRBV10-3|TRBD1|.
CAISQRQGGKLSTEAFF
TGTGCCATCAGTCAAAGACAGGGGGGAAAATTGAGCACTGAAGCTTTCTTT
>13|TRBJ2-7|TRBV5-1|TRBD2|.
CASSLGLADEQYF
TGCGCCAGCAGCTTGGGACTAGCTGACGAGCAGTACTTC